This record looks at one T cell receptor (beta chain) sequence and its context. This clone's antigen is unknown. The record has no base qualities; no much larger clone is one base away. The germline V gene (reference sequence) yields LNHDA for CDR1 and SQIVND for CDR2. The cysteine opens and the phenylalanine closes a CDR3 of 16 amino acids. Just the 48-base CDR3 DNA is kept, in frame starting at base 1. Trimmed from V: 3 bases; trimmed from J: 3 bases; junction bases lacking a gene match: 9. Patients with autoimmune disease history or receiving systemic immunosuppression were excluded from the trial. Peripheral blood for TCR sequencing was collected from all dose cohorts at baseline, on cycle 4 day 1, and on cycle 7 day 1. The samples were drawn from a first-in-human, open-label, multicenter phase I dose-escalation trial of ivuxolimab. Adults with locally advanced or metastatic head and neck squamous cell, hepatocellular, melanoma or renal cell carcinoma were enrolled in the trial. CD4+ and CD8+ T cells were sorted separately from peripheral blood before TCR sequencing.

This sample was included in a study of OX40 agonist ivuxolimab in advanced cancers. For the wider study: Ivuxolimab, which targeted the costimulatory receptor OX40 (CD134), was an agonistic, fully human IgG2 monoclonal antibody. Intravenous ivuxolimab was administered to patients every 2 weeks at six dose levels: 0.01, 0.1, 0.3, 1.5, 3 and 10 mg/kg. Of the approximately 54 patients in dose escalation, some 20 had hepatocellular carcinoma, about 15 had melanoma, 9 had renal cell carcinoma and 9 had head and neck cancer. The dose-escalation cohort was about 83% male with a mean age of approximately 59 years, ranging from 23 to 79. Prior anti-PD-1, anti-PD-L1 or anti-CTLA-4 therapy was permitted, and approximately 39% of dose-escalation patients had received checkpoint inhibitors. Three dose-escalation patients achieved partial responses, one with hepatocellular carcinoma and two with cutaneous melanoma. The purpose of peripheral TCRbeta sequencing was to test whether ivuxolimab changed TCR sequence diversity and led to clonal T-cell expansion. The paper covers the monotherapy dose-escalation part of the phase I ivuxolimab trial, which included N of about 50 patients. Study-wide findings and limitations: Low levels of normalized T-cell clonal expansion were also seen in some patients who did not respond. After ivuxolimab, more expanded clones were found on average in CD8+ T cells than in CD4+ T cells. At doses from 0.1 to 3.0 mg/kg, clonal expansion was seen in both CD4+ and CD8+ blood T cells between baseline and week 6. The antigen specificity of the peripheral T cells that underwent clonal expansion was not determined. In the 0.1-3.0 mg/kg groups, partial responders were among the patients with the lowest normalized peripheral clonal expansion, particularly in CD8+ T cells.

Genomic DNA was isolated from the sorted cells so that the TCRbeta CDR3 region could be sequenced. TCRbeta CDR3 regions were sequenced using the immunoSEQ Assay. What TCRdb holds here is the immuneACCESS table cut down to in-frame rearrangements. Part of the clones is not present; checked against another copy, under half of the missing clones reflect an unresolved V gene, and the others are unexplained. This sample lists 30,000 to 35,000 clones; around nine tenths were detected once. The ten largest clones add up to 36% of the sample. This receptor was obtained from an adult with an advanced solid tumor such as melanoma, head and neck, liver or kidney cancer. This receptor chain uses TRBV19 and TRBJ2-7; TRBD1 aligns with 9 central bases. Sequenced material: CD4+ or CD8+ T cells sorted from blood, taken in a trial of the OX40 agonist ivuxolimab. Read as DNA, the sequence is TGTGCCAGTAGTATTTTATCGGGGGGACAGGGCTACGAGCAGTACTTC. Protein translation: CASSILSGGQGYEQYF.